One T cell receptor (beta chain) is described in this entry. Antigen unknown. The trim removed 5 bases at V and 3 bases at J, leaving 11 bases unmatched. The CDR3 spans 16 residues. CDR1 SGHTA and CDR2 FQGNSA come from the germline V gene. This entry comes from a study of T-cell memory formation after mild COVID-19. Study-level background: The TCR clusters were mostly specific to one donor.

Constant-segment primers and 5'RACE yielded cDNA libraries for TCR alpha and TCR beta, each carrying sample barcodes and UMIs. TCRdb re-analysed the 5' RACE reads in MiXCR, keeping a single row per CDR3 protein. The sample contains around 430,000 distinct CDR3 sequences, roughly 15% of which appear only once. Study-level results: CD8+ contracting clones occupied EMRA, while CD4+ ones occupied mainly CM and EM. Contracting clones, day 15 to 85, had balanced CD4/CD8, and later expanders favored CD4+.

The chain uses TRBV7-2 and TRBJ1-1; 8 bases map to TRBD1. The sequence was obtained from a man aged 18 to 35 who had mild COVID-19 (a few samples of this study predate the infection). Cell type and time point are not known. The sequenced material came from PBMCs or a T cell subset sorted from them (not recorded which). CDR3 residues: CASSNRDRNPHTEAFF. CDR3 bases: TGTGCCAGCAGCAACCGGGACAGGAACCCCCACACTGAAGCTTTCTTT.